These 5 T cell receptor beta chains were sequenced from one sample in a study of blood T cell repertoires in COVID-19. Sequencing was performed with immunoSEQ multiplex PCR; in TCRdb, only in-frame clones are kept and a portion is missing. The sample records a few hundred thousand clones, around 91% being singletons. Sequencing was performed on PBMCs or T cells enriched from blood (not recorded which). These receptor sequences come from a woman aged 40 to 49 who had recovered from COVID-19.

The chain couples TRBV7-3 to TRBJ1-2; TRBD1 matches 10 bases. Per germline, CDR1 SGHTA and CDR2 FQGTGA. V lost 4 bases, J lost 5 bases, and 13 bases stayed unmatched. This CDR3 has 17 residues. The CDR3 loop reads CASSSGTGESGRYGYTF. CDR3 DNA sequence: TGTGCCAGCAGCTCCGGGACAGGGGAAAGTGGTCGGTATGGCTACACCTTC. The entire variable domain, with the rest obtained from reference TRBV7-3 and TRBJ1-2, is as follows: GAGVSQTPSNKVTEKGKYVELRCDPISGHTALYWYRQSLGQGPEFLIYFQGTGAADDSGLPNDRFFAVRPEGSVSTLKIQRTERGDSAVYLCASSSGTGESGRYGYTFGSGTRLTVV.

The J gene is TRBJ2-2, the V gene TRBV7-9, with 9 positions matching TRBD1. Germline loops: CDR1 SEHNR, CDR2 FQNEAQ (reference sequence). V lost 6 bases and J lost 6; bases outside the gene matches: 11. The CDR3 extends over 16 amino acids. CDR3: CASSRDIGQGSGELFF. Here the CDR3 DNA reads TGTGCCAGCAGTCGTGACATCGGACAGGGGTCCGGGGAGCTGTTTTTT.

The chain joins TRBV30 to TRBJ2-2; tentative D call: TRBD2 (5 bases). This CDR3 region has 13 residues. CDR1 and CDR2 (germline): GTSNPN, SVGIG (reference sequence). The V end was cut by 1 base, the J end by 5 bases, with 8 bases between. In nucleotides, the CDR3 is TGTGCCTGGAGTGCCACTAGAACCGGGGAGCTGTTTTTT. Translated: CAWSATRTGELFF.

This sequence joins TRBV15 and TRBJ2-2; 7 bases are a match to TRBD1. Trimming removed 3 bases from V and 1 base from J; junction bases left unmatched: 5. The CDR3 length is 16 residues. From germline, CDR1 is LNHNV and CDR2 YYDKDF (reference sequence). CDR3 protein: CATSSLGGQNTGELFF. The CDR3 DNA reads as TGTGCCACCAGCAGCCTAGGGGGCCAGAACACCGGGGAGCTGTTTTTT.

The CDR3 loop is CASSKGQGAVGELFF. Here the CDR3 DNA reads TGTGCCAGCAGCAAGGGACAGGGGGCCGTCGGGGAGCTGTTTTTT. This rearrangement joins TRBV5-4 to TRBJ2-2; 12 bases fit TRBD1. The CDR3 totals 15 residues. J was trimmed by 7 bases and V by 4 bases; bases with no gene match: 5. Germline V gives CDR1 SGHNT, CDR2 YYREEE (reference sequence). Full variable domain (outside the CDR3, taken from reference TRBV5-4 and TRBJ2-2): ETGVTQSPTHLIKTRGQQVTLRCSSQSGHNTVSWYQQALGQGPQFIFQYYREEENGRGNFPPRFSGLQFPNYSSELNVNALELDDSALYLCASSKGQGAVGELFFGEGSRLTVL.